This TCR beta chain came from a study of T cells in Graves' hyperthyroidism and ophthalmopathy. There were TCR beta CDR3 regions amplified from RNA transcripts. The HTBI primer set was used in a first-round RT-PCR of the TCR CDR3. TCRdb fed the multiplex PCR reads into MiXCR, producing one record per CDR3 protein. The sample gives under 300,000 distinct CDR3 sequences, about 16% of which show up once; roughly 30% is in the top ten. Only a few counts were recorded for this clonotype. A clone one base away is much larger, so this may be a read error. This TCR derives from a woman aged 50 to 60 with Graves' hyperthyroidism that later progressed to Graves' ophthalmopathy. The sequencing sample was made of blood.

DNA for the CDR3: TGTGCCAGTTCCTGTTCAGGGGTCAGGGCCTACGAGCAGTACTTC. This encodes CASSCSGVRAYEQYF. The chain uses TRBV27 and TRBJ2-7; tentative D call: TRBD1 (6 bases). The CDR3 spans 15 residues. Germline loops: CDR1 MNHEY, CDR2 SMNVEV (reference sequence). Trimming removed 9 bases from V and 2 bases from J, with 20 bases in between.